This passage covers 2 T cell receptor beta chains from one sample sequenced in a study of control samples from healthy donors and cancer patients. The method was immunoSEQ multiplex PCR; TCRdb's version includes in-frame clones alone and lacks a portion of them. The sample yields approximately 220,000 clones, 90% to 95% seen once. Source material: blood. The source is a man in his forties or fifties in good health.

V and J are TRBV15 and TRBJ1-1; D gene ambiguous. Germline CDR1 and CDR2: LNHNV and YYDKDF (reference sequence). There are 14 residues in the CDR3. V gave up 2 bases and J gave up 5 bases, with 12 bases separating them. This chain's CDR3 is CATSRSPGGTEAFF. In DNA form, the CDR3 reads TGTGCCACCAGCAGATCCCCAGGAGGTACTGAAGCTTTCTTT.

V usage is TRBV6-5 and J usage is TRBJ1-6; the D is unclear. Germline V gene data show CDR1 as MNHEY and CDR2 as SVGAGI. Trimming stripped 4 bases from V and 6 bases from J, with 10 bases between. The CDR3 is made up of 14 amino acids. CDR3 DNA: TGTGCCAGCAGTTTGCACAGCAGTAATTCACCCCTCCACTTT. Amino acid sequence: CASSLHSSNSPLHF.